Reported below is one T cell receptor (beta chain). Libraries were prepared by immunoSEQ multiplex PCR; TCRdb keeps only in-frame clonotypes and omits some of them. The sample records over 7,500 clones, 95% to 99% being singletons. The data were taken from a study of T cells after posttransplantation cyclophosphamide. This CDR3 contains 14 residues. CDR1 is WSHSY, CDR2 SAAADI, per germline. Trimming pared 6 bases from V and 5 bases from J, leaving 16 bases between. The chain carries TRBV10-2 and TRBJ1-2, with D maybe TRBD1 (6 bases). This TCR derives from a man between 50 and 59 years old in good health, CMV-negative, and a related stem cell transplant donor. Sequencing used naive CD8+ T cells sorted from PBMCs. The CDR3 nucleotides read TGCGCCAGCAGGGAACCGGGACATCCTTATGGCTACACCTTC. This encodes CASREPGHPYGYTF.